This section outlines one T cell receptor beta chain sequence together with its context. Its matching antigen is unknown. Generated by immunoSEQ multiplex PCR, the TCRdb table keeps only in-frame clones and is missing some. The sample has about 1.5 million clones, roughly 95% seen once. This sample is part of a study of shared clonotypes between healthy human individuals. Study-wide results and limits: Only blood samples were collected, and tissue repertoires likely differ. Several donors held about 5% of naive CD4 clonotypes in common.

The split of CD4+ cells yielded CD45RA+ naive and CD45RA-negative memory subsets. This CDR3 comprises 13 residues. In germline, CDR1 is SEHNR, CDR2 FQNEAQ (reference sequence). The V gene lost 5 bases and the J gene lost 8 bases, with 12 bases spanning the gap. The TCR originated in a man between 25 and 39 years old in good health. The sample was naive CD4+ T cells sorted from blood. Subset indicated: CD45RA+ positively selected. The chain joins TRBV7-9 to TRBJ1-4; no firm D call. Here the CDR3 reads CASSEPLGEKLFF. CDR3 nucleotides: TGTGCCAGCAGCGAACCCCTCGGGGAAAAACTGTTTTTT.